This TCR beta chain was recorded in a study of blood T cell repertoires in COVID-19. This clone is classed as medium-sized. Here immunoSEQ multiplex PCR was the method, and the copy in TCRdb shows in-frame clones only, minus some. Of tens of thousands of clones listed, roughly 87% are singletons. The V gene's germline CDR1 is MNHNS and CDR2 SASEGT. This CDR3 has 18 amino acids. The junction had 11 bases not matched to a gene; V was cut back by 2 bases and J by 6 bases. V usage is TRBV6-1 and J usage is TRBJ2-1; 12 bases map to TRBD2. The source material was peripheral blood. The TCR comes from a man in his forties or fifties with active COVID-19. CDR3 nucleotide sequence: TGTGCCAGCAGTGAACTAGCGGGGGGGCTGGTCCTCCTCAATGAGCAGTTCTTC. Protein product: CASSELAGGLVLLNEQFF.